These 18 T cell receptor beta chains share one sample of origin, sequenced in a study of beta chain features in type 1 diabetes. Reverse transcribing all isolated RNA meant expressed TCRB transcripts were sequenced. The data were produced by immunoSEQ multiplex PCR, yet TCRdb's version contains in-frame clones alone and is incomplete. The sample contains roughly 500,000 clones, roughly 30% of which appear only once. Sequencing was carried out using naive CD4+ T cells from blood. These receptors were taken from a man aged 18 to 35 in good health.

This clone was observed a few times. This chain links TRBV9 with TRBJ2-1, with TRBD2 identical over 7 bases. Germline V gene sequence: CDR1 SGDLS, CDR2 YYNGEE. The ends lost 4 bases at V and 9 bases at J; junction bases unmatched: 19. The CDR3 loop spans 17 amino acids. The CDR3 loop reads CASSSPPAGAFMVEQFF. DNA of the CDR3: TGTGCCAGCAGCTCCCCCCCCGCGGGAGCGTTCATGGTTGAGCAGTTCTTC.

This clone has more than one count but fewer than ten. The chain employs TRBV30 and TRBJ2-5, with a weak D call TRBD2 (5 bases). The CDR3 is made up of 13 amino acids. Trimming cost V 0 bases and J 3 bases, with 8 bases left between them. Germline V CDR1 and CDR2: GTSNPN, SVGIG (reference sequence). The CDR3 sequence: CAWSVRTEETQYF. The CDR3 DNA follows: TGTGCCTGGAGTGTACGGACTGAAGAGACCCAGTACTTC.

For the CDR3, the DNA is TGTGCCTGGAGTCTCGGGTGGGGCTTGGGGACTGAAGCTTTCTTT. This codes for CAWSLGWGLGTEAFF. The chain has TRBV30 and TRBJ1-1; D is perhaps TRBD1 (5 bases). From germline, CDR1 is GTSNPN and CDR2 SVGIG (reference sequence). This CDR3 has 15 residues. V was trimmed by 2 bases and J by 5 bases, leaving 18 bases between them.

This clone has a handful of counts. The chain couples TRBV28 to TRBJ2-7; TRBD1 aligns across 7 bases. The CDR3 extends over 15 amino acids. With V trimmed by 4 bases and J by 0 bases, 6 bases remained unmatched. Germline CDR1 reads MDHEN; CDR2 reads SYDVKM. CDR3 region: CASSSRGQSSYEQYF. CDR3 in DNA: TGTGCCAGCAGTTCCAGGGGACAGAGCTCCTACGAGCAGTACTTC.

The table lists this clone with a few counts. The chain has TRBV5-6 and TRBJ2-1; D gene uncertain. Trimming stripped 4 bases from V and 10 bases from J, with 21 bases between. Germline V gene data show CDR1 as SGHDT and CDR2 as YYEEEE. The CDR3 totals 15 residues. This CDR3 reads CASSLRPKRVDEQFF. CDR3 in DNA: TGTGCCAGCAGCCTGCGACCCAAAAGGGTGGACGAGCAGTTCTTC.

The V and J genes are TRBV7-3 and TRBJ2-1; the D is unclear. Per the germline V gene, CDR1 is SGHTA and CDR2 is FQGTGA. The V gene lost 3 bases and the J gene lost 7 bases, with 16 bases spanning the gap. This CDR3 region has 15 residues. The CDR3 is CASSFGGILGNEQFF. Written as DNA, the CDR3 is TGTGCCAGCAGCTTTGGCGGTATCCTAGGGAATGAGCAGTTCTTC.

This clone was found a few times. The J gene is TRBJ1-4, the V gene TRBV30, with 9 bases lining up with TRBD1. In germline, CDR1 is GTSNPN, CDR2 SVGIG (reference sequence). CDR3 length: 14 residues. J lost 7 bases, V lost 5 bases, and 8 bases had no gene match. The CDR3 protein is CAWRTGGRGEKLFF. The CDR3 nucleotides are TGTGCCTGGCGTACAGGGGGCAGAGGTGAAAAACTGTTTTTT. Full variable domain (rest looked up from reference TRBV30 and TRBJ1-4): SQTIHQWPATLVQPVGSPLSLECTVEGTSNPNLYWYRQAAGRGLQLLFYSVGIGQISSEVPQNLSASRPQDRQFILSSKKLLLSDSGFYLCAWRTGGRGEKLFFGSGTQLSVL.

In its sample, this clone was seen a few times. The rearrangement links TRBV9 to TRBJ2-3, with TRBD2 matching 7 bases. V trimming: 3 bases; J trimming: 2 bases; junction bases outside the gene matches: 18. CDR3 length equals 19 residues. CDR1 is SGDLS and CDR2 is YYNGEE in the germline V gene. Here the CDR3 reads CASSGPSRATGGHTDTQYF. The CDR3 DNA follows: TGTGCCAGCAGCGGTCCCTCCAGGGCTACGGGAGGACACACAGATACGCAGTATTTT.

Only a few counts were recorded for this clone. This rearrangement joins TRBV29-1 to TRBJ2-1, with TRBD2 matching over 9 bases. Germline CDR1 SQVTM, CDR2 ANQGSEA. This CDR3 comprises 16 residues. V gave up 2 bases and J gave up 7 bases; unmatched junction bases: 12. The CDR3 protein is CSVEPLAGPRGNEQFF. The CDR3 region has the DNA TGCAGCGTTGAACCTCTAGCGGGGCCAAGGGGAAATGAGCAGTTCTTC.

This clone was recorded a few times. The chain employs TRBV7-9 and TRBJ2-7; D not certain. Germline CDR1 reads SEHNR; CDR2 reads FQNEAQ (reference sequence). This CDR3 spans 14 amino acids. V was trimmed by 5 bases and J by 5 bases, leaving 16 bases between them. This chain's CDR3 is CASSPDTVWNEQYF. Here the CDR3 DNA reads TGTGCCAGCAGCCCCGACACCGTTTGGAACGAGCAGTACTTC.

The chain recombines TRBV2 with TRBJ2-5; TRBD1 matches 8 bases. Germline-derived CDR1 and CDR2 are SNHLY and FYNNEI. Trimming cost V 6 bases and J 3 bases; bases outside gene matches: 12. The CDR3 covers 16 residues. The CDR3 DNA reads as TGTGCCAGCAGCTACAGGGGGAGTACCACAAAAGAGACCCAGTACTTC. It specifies CASSYRGSTTKETQYF.

The chain recombines TRBV29-1 with TRBJ2-7, with D perhaps TRBD1 (5 bases). Trimming took 4 bases from V and 1 from J, leaving 14 bases between them. Germline V gene data show CDR1 as SQVTM and CDR2 as ANQGSEA. The CDR3 spans 14 residues. Here the CDR3 DNA reads TGCAGCGTTGCCACCAGGGAATCGTCCTACGAGCAGTACTTC. Its protein is CSVATRESSYEQYF.

The chain carries TRBV21-1 and TRBJ2-4; the table's D call TRBD1 went unverified against the DNA. TRBV21-1 represents a pseudogene. The CDR3 spans 15 residues. CDR3 amino acids: CARGQGGLAKNIQYF. The CDR3 nucleotides are TGTGCCAGGGGACAGGGAGGGCTAGCCAAAAACATTCAGTACTTC.

The V gene is TRBV20-1, the J gene TRBJ2-2; D unclear. Germline V gene lookup returns CDR1 DFQATT and CDR2 SNEGSKA (reference sequence). V lost 5 bases and J lost 2, with 3 bases in between. This CDR3 contains 11 residues. The CDR3 spells CSAGNTGELFF. The CDR3 DNA follows: TGCAGTGCTGGTAACACCGGGGAGCTGTTTTTT.

This clone was seen more than once but under ten times. V and J are TRBV7-9 and TRBJ2-5; 7 nucleotides align to TRBD2. V dropped 4 bases and J dropped 1; count of bases not matched to a gene: 6. The CDR3 loop spans 15 amino acids. The germline gives CDR1 SEHNR, CDR2 FQNEAQ (reference sequence). The CDR3 here is CASSSSLAFQETQYF. The CDR3 DNA follows: TGTGCCAGCAGCTCATCACTAGCGTTCCAAGAGACCCAGTACTTC.

This sequence joins TRBV19 and TRBJ2-1, with 13 bases fitting TRBD2. With 2 bases clipped from V and 6 bases from J, the junction kept 7 bases outside the gene matches. Germline CDR1 and CDR2: LNHDA and SQIVND (reference sequence). The CDR3 consists of 17 residues. CDR3 sequence (DNA): TGTGCCAGTAGTATAAGACCACTAGCGGGAGGGCCCAATGAGCAGTTCTTC. It yields the protein CASSIRPLAGGPNEQFF.

This chain links TRBV7-9 with TRBJ1-1; possibly TRBD1 for D (6 bases). Germline V CDR1 and CDR2: SEHNR, FQNEAQ (reference sequence). Trimming stripped 5 bases from V and 2 bases from J, with 12 bases between. The CDR3 runs 14 residues. The chain's CDR3 is CASSPFGGNTEAFF. The DNA for the CDR3 is TGTGCCAGCAGCCCCTTCGGGGGCAACACTGAAGCTTTCTTT. Full variable domain (missing parts from reference TRBV7-9 and TRBJ1-1): DTGVSQNPRHKITKRGQNVTFRCDPISEHNRLYWYRQTLGQGPEFLTYFQNEAQLEKSRLLSDRFSAERPKGSFSTLEIQRTEQGDSAMYLCASSPFGGNTEAFFGQGTRLTVV.

The V call is TRBV7-2, the J call TRBJ2-7; D uncertain. Germline assignment: CDR1 SGHTA and CDR2 FQGNSA. V was shortened by 3 bases and J by 0 bases, with 12 bases between the two germline ends. The CDR3 has 15 residues. The CDR3 DNA follows: TGTGCCAGCAGCTTTACGCAGGTTAGCTCCTACGAGCAGTACTTC. This translates into CASSFTQVSSYEQYF.